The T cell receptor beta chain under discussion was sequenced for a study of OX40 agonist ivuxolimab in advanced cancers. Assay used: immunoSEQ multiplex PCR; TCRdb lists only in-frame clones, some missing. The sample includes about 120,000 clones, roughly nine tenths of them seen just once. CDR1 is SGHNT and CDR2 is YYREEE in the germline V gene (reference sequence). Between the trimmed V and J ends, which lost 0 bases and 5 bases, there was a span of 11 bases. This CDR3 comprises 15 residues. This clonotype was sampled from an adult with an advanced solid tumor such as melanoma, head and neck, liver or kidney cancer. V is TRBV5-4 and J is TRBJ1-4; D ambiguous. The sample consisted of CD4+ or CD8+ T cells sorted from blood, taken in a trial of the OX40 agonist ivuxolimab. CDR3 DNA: TGTGCCAGCAGCTTGGCCCGGGATTCGAATGAAAAACTGTTTTTT. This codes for CASSLARDSNEKLFF.